This T cell receptor beta chain is drawn from a study of blood T cell repertoires in COVID-19. The wider study: The study drew acute and convalescent COVID-19 samples from the United States, Italy and Spain.

In the original processing: For nucleated cells, counts were estimated from reference gene primer amplification. Assay used: immunoSEQ multiplex PCR; TCRdb lists only in-frame clones, some missing. That table gives V, J and clone size, and the DNA gave D and trimming. The sample has 200,000 to 300,000 clones, 88% seen once. This clone was counted between two and nine times. The CDR3 contains 14 residues. CDR1 is LNHDA and CDR2 is SQIVND in the germline V gene (reference sequence). Trimming shortened V by 5 bases and J by 6 bases, and 14 bases separated the two germline ends. V gene TRBV19 combines with J gene TRBJ2-1; TRBD2 might be the D (6 bases). Sequenced material: peripheral blood. This sequence originates from a man in his fifties or sixties who had recovered from COVID-19. CDR3 residues: CASSLGDSFNEQFF. CDR3 sequence (DNA): TGTGCCAGTAGTCTGGGGGACTCTTTCAATGAGCAGTTCTTC.